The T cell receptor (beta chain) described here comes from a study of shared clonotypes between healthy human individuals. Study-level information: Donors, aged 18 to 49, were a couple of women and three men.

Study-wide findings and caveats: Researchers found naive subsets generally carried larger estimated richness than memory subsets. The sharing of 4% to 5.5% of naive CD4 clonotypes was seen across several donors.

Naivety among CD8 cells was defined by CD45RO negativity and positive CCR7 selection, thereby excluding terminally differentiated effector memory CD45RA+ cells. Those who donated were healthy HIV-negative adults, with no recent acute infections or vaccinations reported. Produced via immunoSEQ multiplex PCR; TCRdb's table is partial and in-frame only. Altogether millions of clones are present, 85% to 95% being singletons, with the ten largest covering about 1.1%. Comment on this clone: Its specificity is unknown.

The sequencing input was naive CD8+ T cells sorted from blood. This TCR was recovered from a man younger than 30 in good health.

For the CDR3, the DNA is TGTGCCAGTACCGCTAGCGGGAGTCCCTACAATGAGCAGTTCTTC. The encoded protein is CASTASGSPYNEQFF. The V gene is TRBV19, the J gene TRBJ2-1; 10 nucleotides agree with TRBD2. Germline CDR1 LNHDA, CDR2 SQIVND (reference sequence). This CDR3 comprises 15 residues. Trimming took 7 bases from V and 2 from J; bases not matched to a gene: 5.